Sequencing of this T cell receptor (beta chain) was carried out in a study of early T cells in non-severe SARS-CoV-2 infection. For the study at large: With bulk RNA from unsorted whole blood as input, sequencing yielded unpaired chains.

The library protocol tagged individual cDNA molecules with unique molecular identifiers. One entry per CDR3 protein, called by TCRdb with MiXCR from the 5' RACE reads. The sample holds about 90,000 distinct CDR3 sequences; 10% to 15% are singletons and the top ten take 3.5% to 5%. Trimming cost V 3 bases and J 7 bases, with 9 bases left between them. Per the germline V gene, CDR1 is MDHEN and CDR2 is SYDVKM. CDR3 size: 12 residues. A few counts support this clonotype. Material: whole blood, obtained at baseline. The chain employs TRBV28 and TRBJ1-2; no definite D call. This clonotype was obtained from an adult who was a healthcare worker with PCR-confirmed SARS-CoV-2 infection or an uninfected control (not recorded which). As DNA, the CDR3 is TGTGCCAGCAGTTTTGCCCAGTTTGGCTACACCTTC. This sequence encodes CASSFAQFGYTF.